These 22 T cell receptor beta chains were sequenced from one sample in a study of long-term antiretroviral therapy in people with HIV. Researchers ran immunoSEQ v3.0 at survey level. Repertoires were generated with immunoSEQ multiplex PCR, while TCRdb's copy carries only in-frame clones and drops some. The sample includes some 17,000 clones, about four fifths seen only once; the top ten take about 15%. The material was unsorted PBMCs, obtained approximately 2.5 years before starting antiretroviral therapy. The origin of the receptors is a woman between 50 and 59 years old with HIV.

The chain recombines TRBV6-4 with TRBJ2-1, with 8 bases lining up with TRBD2. This CDR3 is 16 amino acids long. V trimming: 5 bases; J trimming: 4 bases; junction bases outside the gene matches: 10. The V gene's germline CDR1 is MRHNA and CDR2 SNTAGT. The CDR3 loop is CASSRSGGQGYNEQFF. The CDR3 nucleotides read TGTGCCAGCAGTCGAAGCGGGGGCCAAGGGTACAATGAGCAGTTCTTC.

The chain couples TRBV7-7 to TRBJ2-7; D is undetermined. The ends were cut back, 6 bases at V and 6 bases at J, with 15 bases in the middle. This CDR3 region has 13 residues. CDR1 SSHAT and CDR2 FNYEAQ come from the germline V gene (reference sequence). The CDR3 protein is CASSDTGMSEQYF. The CDR3 DNA follows: TGTGCCAGCAGTGACACCGGTATGAGCGAGCAGTACTTC.

The rearrangement joins TRBV5-6 to TRBJ2-5; D is unresolved. Trimming shortened V by 1 base and J by 2 bases, and 9 bases separated the two germline ends. From germline, CDR1 is SGHDT and CDR2 YYEEEE. The CDR3 spans 14 residues. CDR3 sequence (DNA): TGTGCCAGCAGCTTGTGGGCCGGTCAAGAGACCCAGTACTTC. Translated, it gives CASSLWAGQETQYF.

The chain recombines TRBV18 with TRBJ1-4, with TRBD1 matching 8 bases. V shed 4 bases and J 8 bases; nucleotides not matched to a gene: 9. The germline V gene has CDR1 KGHSH and CDR2 LQKENI. CDR3 length: 15 amino acids. CDR3 protein: CASSLNRGVDEKLFF. CDR3 DNA: TGTGCCAGCTCACTTAACAGGGGGGTCGACGAAAAACTGTTTTTT.

The chain links TRBV5-6 to TRBJ1-2; unclear D gene. Germline V lookup: CDR1 SGHDT, CDR2 YYEEEE. The V end lost 0 bases, the J end lost 7 bases, and 7 bases lay between the germline ends. This CDR3 region has 12 residues. The CDR3 is CASSLGGLGYTF. The CDR3, as DNA: TGTGCCAGCAGCTTGGGAGGGCTTGGCTACACCTTC.

The genes are TRBV12-5 and TRBJ1-5; D gene unclear. The CDR3 length is 16 residues. Per the germline V gene, CDR1 is LGHNT and CDR2 is FRNRAP. Deletions cut 2 bases from V and 5 bases from J, with 16 bases between. CDR3 amino acids: CASGLFYGKEDQPQHF. DNA for the CDR3: TGTGCTAGTGGTTTGTTTTACGGGAAGGAGGATCAGCCCCAGCATTTT.

This chain joins TRBV9 and TRBJ2-5, with D tentatively TRBD2 (5 bases). Per germline, CDR1 SGDLS and CDR2 YYNGEE. V gave up 1 base and J gave up 2 bases, with 12 bases separating them. This CDR3 spans 15 amino acids. In nucleotides, the CDR3 is TGTGCCAGCAGCGTACATTGGGAGCGGCAAGAGACCCAGTACTTC. This codes for CASSVHWERQETQYF.

The chain combines TRBV5-6 with TRBJ1-3; D uncertain. Per germline, CDR1 SGHDT and CDR2 YYEEEE. Deletions cut 0 bases from V and 3 bases from J, with 4 bases between. This CDR3 region has 13 residues. DNA for the CDR3: TGTGCCAGCAGCTTGGGCAGTGGAAACACCATATATTTT. The encoded protein is CASSLGSGNTIYF.

This clone was seen only a few times. The V call is TRBV6-1, the J call TRBJ2-5; no definite D call. The CDR3 loop spans 13 amino acids. V shed 7 bases and J shed 5 bases, with 14 bases lying between them. The germline V gene has CDR1 MNHNS and CDR2 SASEGT. The DNA for the CDR3 is TGTGCCAGCAATGTCGGTTATCAGGAGACCCAGTACTTC. Its protein product is CASNVGYQETQYF.

The V gene is TRBV30, the J gene TRBJ2-5, with D perhaps TRBD2 (7 bases). CDR3 size: 14 residues. The V end lost 4 bases, the J end lost 7 bases, and 19 bases lay between the germline ends. Germline assignment: CDR1 GTSNPN and CDR2 SVGIG (reference sequence). The CDR3 here is CAWNLKGGPATQYF. The CDR3 DNA reads as TGTGCCTGGAACCTCAAGGGGGGGCCGGCGACCCAGTACTTC.

CDR3 loop: CAISERGTLNTEAFF. The CDR3 DNA sequence: TGTGCCATCAGTGAGCGTGGCACCCTGAACACTGAAGCTTTCTTT. This chain uses TRBV10-3 with TRBJ1-1; no firm D call. V gave up 2 bases and J gave up 0 bases, with 10 bases separating them. Germline CDR1 is ENHRY and CDR2 is SYGVKD. CDR3 length equals 15 residues.

V usage is TRBV18 and J usage is TRBJ1-4; D uncertain. Germline V gene lookup returns CDR1 KGHSH and CDR2 LQKENI. V dropped 4 bases and J dropped 8 bases, with 5 bases sitting between them. CDR3 length: 11 amino acids. The CDR3 nucleotides are TGTGCCAGCTCACTTGGAGAAAAACTGTTTTTT. It codes for CASSLGEKLFF.

V usage is TRBV6-4 and J usage is TRBJ2-7; D gene uncertain. The CDR3 consists of 13 residues. The V and J ends lost 2 bases and 0 bases respectively, with 5 bases between them. Germline V gene data show CDR1 as MRHNA and CDR2 as SNTAGT. The chain's CDR3 is CASSDEVSYEQYF. For the CDR3, the DNA is TGTGCCAGCAGTGACGAGGTCTCCTACGAGCAGTACTTC.

The CDR3 coding sequence is TGTGCCAGTCTGAGGCCTGAGGGGACTGAAGCTTTCTTT. Amino acids: CASLRPEGTEAFF. This chain joins TRBV19 and TRBJ1-1, with a possible D match to TRBD1 (5 bases). V lost 8 bases and J lost 5, with 15 bases in between. The length of the CDR3 is 13 residues. In germline, CDR1 is LNHDA, CDR2 SQIVND (reference sequence).

This rearrangement joins TRBV5-6 to TRBJ2-3; the D gene is possibly TRBD1 (5 bases). V was cut by 1 base and J by 7 bases, with 10 bases left in between. The germline V gene encodes CDR1 SGHDT and CDR2 YYEEEE. The length of the CDR3 is 13 residues. For the CDR3, the DNA is TGTGCCAGCAGCTTGCGACAGTCGAATACGCAGTATTTT. Its translation: CASSLRQSNTQYF. Complete variable domain (other parts from reference TRBV5-6 and TRBJ2-3): DAGVTQSPTHLIKTRGQQVTLRCSPKSGHDTVSWYQQALGQGPQFIFQYYEEEERQRGNFPDRFSGHQFPNYSSELNVNALLLGDSALYLCASSLRQSNTQYFGPGTRLTVL.

The chain couples TRBV10-2 to TRBJ1-4; D unclear. Germline V CDR1 and CDR2: WSHSY, SAAADI. The CDR3 loop spans 13 amino acids. Trimming shortened V by 10 bases and J by 3 bases, and 12 bases separated the two germline ends. CDR3 in amino acids: CAIKGGPNEKLFF. CDR3 coding DNA: TGCGCCATCAAAGGAGGCCCTAATGAAAAACTGTTTTTT.

The chain uses TRBV9 and TRBJ1-1; D perhaps matches TRBD1 (5 bases). V lost 0 bases to trimming and J lost 6 bases, with 15 bases between them. CDR1 is SGDLS and CDR2 is YYNGEE in the germline V gene. The CDR3 contains 15 residues. CDR3 sequence (DNA): TGTGCCAGCAGCGTAGTTCGTAGGGGACGGGCTGAAGCTTTCTTT. This sequence encodes CASSVVRRGRAEAFF. Full variable domain (rest looked up from reference TRBV9 and TRBJ1-1): DSGVTQTPKHLITATGQRVTLRCSPRSGDLSVYWYQQSLDQGLQFLIQYYNGEERAKGNILERFSAQQFPDLHSELNLSSLELGDSALYFCASSVVRRGRAEAFFGQGTRLTVV.

The table lists this clone with a few counts. This chain uses TRBV25-1 with TRBJ1-2; D is unresolved. Per the germline V gene, CDR1 is MGHDK and CDR2 is SYGVNS. The CDR3 is made up of 13 amino acids. Trimming took 5 bases from V and 4 from J, leaving 11 bases between them. The CDR3 DNA follows: TGTGCCAGCAGTTCATTTGACGGCTATGGCTACACCTTC. This sequence encodes CASSSFDGYGYTF.

The rearrangement joins TRBV6-6 to TRBJ1-2; no clear D. Trimming cost V 2 bases and J 4 bases, with 14 bases left between them. Germline V CDR1 and CDR2: MNHNY, SVGAGI (reference sequence). The CDR3 extends over 15 amino acids. Here the CDR3 reads CASSYAPREGYGYTF. The DNA for the CDR3 is TGTGCCAGCAGTTACGCCCCTAGGGAAGGCTATGGCTACACCTTC.

The chain has TRBV5-1 and TRBJ2-3; no clear D gene. V lost 0 bases and J 6 bases, leaving 11 bases between the germline ends. Germline V CDR1 and CDR2: SGHRS, YFSETQ. There are 14 residues in the CDR3. The CDR3 spells CASSLGSARDTQYF. The CDR3 nucleotides are TGCGCCAGCAGCTTGGGGTCAGCCAGGGATACGCAGTATTTT.

The chain is built from TRBV5-5 and TRBJ2-5; D call uncertain. Germline CDR1 is SGHKS and CDR2 is YYEKEE (reference sequence). Trimming took 2 bases from V and 5 from J, leaving 4 bases between them. This CDR3 has 11 amino acids. CDR3 bases: TGTGCCAGCAGCTTTGGGGAGACCCAGTACTTC. Protein: CASSFGETQYF.

Only a few counts were recorded for this clone. The gene calls are TRBV6-5 and TRBJ1-5; TRBD1 might be the D (5 bases). This CDR3 spans 14 amino acids. The V gene lost 4 bases and the J gene lost 4 bases, with 11 bases spanning the gap. CDR1 MNHEY and CDR2 SVGAGI come from the germline V gene. Here the CDR3 reads CASSSGAANQPQHF. The CDR3 nucleotides are TGTGCCAGCAGTTCCGGGGCCGCGAATCAGCCCCAGCATTTT.